This T cell receptor beta chain was captured by sequencing in a study of blood T cell repertoires in COVID-19. Study overall: Some COVID-19 samples were acute and others convalescent; all came from the United States, Italy and Spain. In each case, the material was cDNA or gDNA derived from T cells, B-cell-depleted T cells, or PBMCs.

The CDR3 covers 11 residues. Germline CDR1 is MNHNS and CDR2 is SASEGT. V gave up 3 bases and J gave up 5 bases, with 4 bases separating them. Original data processing: Estimation of nucleated cell counts relied on the amplification of reference gene primers. Some clones are missing from TCRdb's copy, which holds only in-frame ones; the method was immunoSEQ multiplex PCR. That table is the source of V, J and clone size, and D and trimming were worked out from the DNA. The table shows 94,000 or so clones, with around 80% occurring only once. The sample taken for sequencing was peripheral blood. The chain carries TRBV6-1 and TRBJ2-5; D gene ambiguous. The receptor was isolated from a man in his 60s with acute or convalescent COVID-19. The CDR3 reads CASSDRETQYF. CDR3 DNA sequence: TGTGCCAGCAGTGACAGGGAGACCCAGTACTTC.